The source of this T cell receptor (beta chain) is a study of T cell responses to AZD1222 COVID-19 vaccine. Study-level findings and limits: White British ancestry dominated among donors, who included more females, and clonal diversity was possibly underestimated. Among AZD1222 vaccinees, only five or six were seropositive at baseline. Distributed over spike, vaccine-associated CD4 TCRs predominated at 160-218 and 743-854.

Comment on this clone: The target antigen is unknown.

The CDR3 sequence is 15 residues long. Germline V gene data show CDR1 as LNHDA and CDR2 as SQIVND (reference sequence). V gave up 5 bases and J gave up 6 bases, with 19 bases separating them. Sequencing used immunoSEQ multiplex PCR; TCRdb keeps in-frame clones, though not all of them. The sample consists of around 130,000 clones, roughly 89% of them appearing once. The genes are TRBV19 and TRBJ1-2; D perhaps matches TRBD1 (6 bases). The specimen comprised peripheral blood, sampled 28 days after the second dose of the MenACWY control vaccine. The clonotype comes from an adult who received the MenACWY meningococcal vaccine as a control. The CDR3 DNA reads as TGTGCCAGTAGTGCCACGGCAGGGACAACAAATGGCTACACCTTC. This translates into CASSATAGTTNGYTF.